The rows below give T cell receptor beta chains drawn from one sample of a study of cytomegalovirus exposure and HLA in healthy donors. Assay used: immunoSEQ multiplex PCR; TCRdb lists only in-frame clones, some missing. This sample has over 75,000 clones, with almost 80% found just once. Material for sequencing was PBMCs. These receptors all come from a female donor in good health and CMV-seronegative. CDR3s include the opening cysteine and the closing phenylalanine or tryptophan. D genes are given only for firm matches. The size entry is marked missing in some rows and otherwise reads once, few, many or a size class.

clone_size j_call d_call v_call cdr3_nt cdr3_aa
- TRBJ1-2 TRBD1 TRBV28 TGTGCCAGCAGTTTCGGACAGGGGGCCTACTATGGCTACACCTTC CASSFGQGAYYGYTF
- TRBJ1-4 - TRBV6-5 TGTGCCAGCAGTTACTCGTTTGGGGGGGGAGTGGAAAAACTGTTTTTT CASSYSFGGGVEKLFF
- TRBJ2-3 - TRBV5-6 TGTGCCAGCAGCTTGGGCCAGGGGAGAAATACGCAGTATTTT CASSLGQGRNTQYF
- TRBJ1-4 - TRBV29-1 TGCAGCGTTGTCCCCCCGGGTAATGAAAAACTGTTTTTT CSVVPPGNEKLFF
- TRBJ1-2 - TRBV28 TGTGCCAGCAGTCTCCTTAGTGGCTACACCTTC CASSLLSGYTF
- TRBJ2-2 - TRBV28 TGTGCCAGCAGACCCGGATTCGGGACCGGGGAGCTGTTTTTT CASRPGFGTGELFF
- TRBJ1-5 - TRBV28 TGTGCCAGCAGCCCCCACCCTGGACAGCAGAATCAGCCCCAGCATTTT CASSPHPGQQNQPQHF
- TRBJ1-2 TRBD1 TRBV30 TGTGTCTGGAGTTTACGCCTTCGGACAGGGCGAGAGGGCGGCTACACCTTC CVWSLRLRTGREGGYTF
- TRBJ1-1 TRBD1 TRBV4-1 TGCGCCAGCAGCCACGACAGGGGGCTCGGGAACACTGAAGCTTTCTTT CASSHDRGLGNTEAFF
- TRBJ2-3 TRBD2 TRBV7-2 TGTGCCAGCAGCCCTAGCGGGTCAGGGACAGATACGCAGTATTTT CASSPSGSGTDTQYF
- TRBJ2-7 - TRBV28 TGTGCCAGCAGTTTAACGCAACTCGAGCAGTACTTC CASSLTQLEQYF
- TRBJ2-7 - TRBV6-1 TGTGCCAGCGGCGGTGGCTACGAGCAGTACTTC CASGGGYEQYF
- TRBJ2-7 TRBD1 TRBV29-1 TGCAGCGTTGTATCCGGGACAGGGGGGTACGAGCAGTACTTC CSVVSGTGGYEQYF
- TRBJ1-2 TRBD1 TRBV6-5 TGTGCCAGCAGGACCACGACCACCGGGACAGGCAACTTC CASRTTTTGTGNF
few TRBJ1-4 - TRBV5-1 TGCGCCAGCAGCTTGGCGGGGGTGTCCGAAAAACTGTTTTTT CASSLAGVSEKLFF
once TRBJ2-5 TRBD1 TRBV6-5 TGTGCCAGCAGCGGGTTGACAGGGTCAGAGACCCAGTACTTC CASSGLTGSETQYF
- TRBJ1-1 - TRBV7-9 TGTGCCAGCAGCTTATATGAACGGCCCGCGGGCACTGAAGCTTTCTTT CASSLYERPAGTEAFF
- TRBJ2-7 - TRBV18 TGTGCCAGCTCACCACCGGCAGGCTACGAGCAGTACTTC CASSPPAGYEQYF
- TRBJ2-7 TRBD1 TRBV4-2 TGTGCCAGCAGCCAAGGAGACAGGGACCCCTCCTACGAGCAGTACTTC CASSQGDRDPSYEQYF
once TRBJ2-3 TRBD1 TRBV25-1 TGTGCCAGCGCAGACAGGGGGTACGGGTCGGATACGCAGTATTTT CASADRGYGSDTQYF
- TRBJ1-1 - TRBV16 TGTGCCAGCAGCCAATCATCAGGGTTGAGCACTGAAGCTTTCTTT CASSQSSGLSTEAFF
- TRBJ2-1 TRBD2 TRBV2 TGTGCCAGCAGAGTGGGGACTAGCGGGTACAATGAGCAGTTCTTC CASRVGTSGYNEQFF
- TRBJ1-1 - TRBV2 TGTGCCAGCAGTCAACAGGGGAACACTGAAGCTTTCTTT CASSQQGNTEAFF
once TRBJ1-1 - TRBV6-5 TGTGCCAGCACTGGACTCATTAACACTGAAGCTTTCTTT CASTGLINTEAFF
once TRBJ2-7 TRBD2 TRBV4-2 TGTGCCAGCAGCCAAGACCAGCGGGGGGGCGGGTACGAGCAGTACTTC CASSQDQRGGGYEQYF
- TRBJ2-2 TRBD1 TRBV7-9 TGTGCCAGCAGCTCGGGACAGCGGAACACCGGGGAGCTGTTTTTT CASSSGQRNTGELFF
- TRBJ1-5 TRBD1 TRBV7-9 TGTGCCAGCAGCTCAACAGGGGGCCGCAATCAGCCCCAGCATTTT CASSSTGGRNQPQHF
- TRBJ2-1 TRBD2 TRBV9 TGTGCCAGCAGCGTAGAAATAGGCGGGAGTTACAATGAGCAGTTCTTC CASSVEIGGSYNEQFF
- TRBJ2-5 TRBD1 TRBV11-2 TGTGCCAGCAGCGTGCTCCAGGGGGCGCTCGGAGAGACCCAGTACTTC CASSVLQGALGETQYF
- TRBJ1-2 - TRBV28 TGTGCCAGCAACACAGCGGGGACGGGTAACTATGGCTACACCTTC CASNTAGTGNYGYTF
once TRBJ2-7 TRBD2 TRBV7-8 TGTGCCAGCAGCTTAGAGCGGGGTTCCTACGAGCAGTACTTC CASSLERGSYEQYF
- TRBJ1-5 - TRBV6-5 TGTGCCAGCAGGGAGGCAAATAGCAATCAGCCCCAGCATTTT CASREANSNQPQHF
few TRBJ2-3 TRBD1 TRBV27 TGTGCCAGCAGTAAGCGGACAGGGAGCACAGATACGCAGTATTTT CASSKRTGSTDTQYF